The 24 T cell receptor beta chains reported below all come from one sample, sequenced in a study of metastatic and nonmetastatic thyroid tumors. Patients had received no treatment of any kind before thyroid surgery. TCRdb re-analyzed the PCR reads using MiXCR. The sample shows approximately 34,000 clones, 18% of them seen only once. Input material: blood. Receptors were obtained from a female donor with papillary thyroid cancer or a benign thyroid nodule (not recorded which). Some clones in this sample may be carry-over from other donors' samples.

In this sample, this clone is medium-sized. The chain combines TRBV6-1 with TRBJ1-2; D is possibly TRBD1 (6 bases). This CDR3 comprises 14 residues. The germline gives CDR1 MNHNS, CDR2 SASEGT. The V and J ends lost 6 bases and 4 bases respectively, with 15 bases between them. CDR3 in DNA: TGTGCCAGCAGCACTGACGAGACAGGCTATGGCTACACCTTC. Its translation: CASSTDETGYGYTF.

Note on this clone: A junction end diverges from the germline sequence, so it may reflect a read error. The rearrangement uses TRBV6-1 and TRBJ2-3; TRBD1 is a possible D gene (6 bases). Germline loops: CDR1 MNHNS, CDR2 SASEGT. This CDR3 contains 14 residues. The CDR3 DNA reads as TGTGCCAGCATCCCCCGACAGGCATCAGATACGCATTATTTT. As protein: CASIPRQASDTHYF.

This clone was seen repeatedly, ten times or more. This rearrangement joins TRBV28 to TRBJ2-6, with D perhaps matching TRBD2 (5 bases). Trimming removed 8 bases from V and 3 bases from J, with 17 bases in between. The CDR3 has 16 amino acids. The germline gives CDR1 MDHEN, CDR2 SYDVKM. Here the CDR3 reads CASGERKDFGANVLTF. The CDR3 DNA is TGTGCCAGCGGCGAAAGGAAGGACTTTGGGGCCAACGTCCTGACTTTC.

This rearrangement joins TRBV7-2 to TRBJ2-2; D may be TRBD1 (6 bases). The V end was cut by 6 bases, the J end by 2 bases, with 10 bases between. CDR3 length: 14 amino acids. Per germline, CDR1 SGHTA and CDR2 FQGNSA. The chain's CDR3 is CASRPRGNTGELFF. CDR3 sequence (DNA): TGTGCCAGCAGGCCCAGGGGAAACACCGGGGAGCTGTTTTTT.

On this clone itself: One base away lies a much larger clone, so this may be a sequencing read error. CDR3 amino acids: CASILDAAGDEQLF. The CDR3 DNA follows: TGTGCCAGCATCTTAGACGCCGCTGGGGATGAGCAGCTCTTC. The V call is TRBV7-9, the J call TRBJ2-1; D is unresolved. Germline loops: CDR1 SEHNR, CDR2 FQNEAQ (reference sequence). The CDR3 totals 14 residues.

Ten or more counts support this clone. The chain recombines TRBV6-1 with TRBJ1-1, with a tentative D call TRBD1 (5 bases). Germline lookup yields CDR1 MNHNS and CDR2 SASEGT. Trimming removed 9 bases at V and 3 bases at J, with 14 bases between. This CDR3 comprises 13 residues. In DNA, the CDR3 is TGTGCCAGTGGGGGAGGTATGGACACTGAAGCTTTCTTT. Translation: CASGGGMDTEAFF.

This clone has ten or more counts. In nucleotides, the CDR3 is TGTGCCAGCAGCCAGCGAGTAGCGGGAGTTCGAGAGACCCAGTACTTC. Protein product: CASSQRVAGVRETQYF. This rearrangement joins TRBV3-1 to TRBJ2-5, with 9 nucleotides matching TRBD2. The CDR3 totals 16 residues. V lost 3 bases to trimming and J lost 4 bases; unmatched junction nucleotides: 9. Per the germline V gene, CDR1 is LGHDT and CDR2 is YNNKEL (reference sequence).

The CDR3 bases are TGCAGTGCTATTGGACAGGGGCACACCGGGGAGCTGTTTTTT. Protein product: CSAIGQGHTGELFF. This rearrangement joins TRBV20-1 to TRBJ2-2; 9 positions agree with TRBD1. Trimming took 4 bases from V and 3 from J; bases not matched to a gene: 3. The CDR3 extends over 14 amino acids. The germline gives CDR1 DFQATT, CDR2 SNEGSKA (reference sequence).

The chain recombines TRBV19 with TRBJ2-7; TRBD2 aligns across 11 bases. Germline CDR1 is LNHDA and CDR2 is SQIVND (reference sequence). V shed 5 bases and J 4 bases; nucleotides not matched to a gene: 4. The CDR3 runs 14 residues. Here the CDR3 reads CASSPSGGIYEQYF. CDR3 DNA: TGTGCCAGTAGTCCTAGCGGGGGGATATACGAGCAGTACTTC.

Written as DNA, the CDR3 is TGTGCCAGCACCACCGGGACAGGGTCCCCCAATGAGCAGTTCTTC. It specifies CASTTGTGSPNEQFF. The rearrangement joins TRBV5-6 to TRBJ2-1; 9 positions match TRBD1. Trimming cost V 6 bases and J 6 bases; bases outside gene matches: 10. Germline CDR1 reads SGHDT; CDR2 reads YYEEEE. The CDR3 has 15 amino acids.

The chain joins TRBV7-2 to TRBJ2-1; perhaps TRBD1 as D (6 bases). Trimming removed 11 bases from V and 6 bases from J, with 11 bases in between. CDR3 size: 11 residues. Looked up from germline, CDR1 is SGHTA and CDR2 is FQGNSA. Here the CDR3 reads CAGGRGNEQFF. The CDR3 region has the DNA TGTGCCGGGGGCAGGGGCAATGAGCAGTTCTTC.

Ten or more counts support this clone. The chain is built from TRBV28 and TRBJ2-7, with TRBD1 matching 9 bases. After removal of 6 bases from V and 2 bases from J, the junction contained 8 bases not matched to a gene. The length of the CDR3 is 15 residues. Germline loops: CDR1 MDHEN, CDR2 SYDVKM. The CDR3 sequence is CASRSTGTGTYEQYF. The CDR3 bases are TGTGCCAGCAGGTCTACCGGGACAGGGACCTACGAGCAGTACTTC.

This clone was observed at least ten times. This chain joins TRBV11-1 and TRBJ2-3; D unresolved. Germline V gene sequence: CDR1 SGHAT, CDR2 FQDESV (reference sequence). The CDR3 spans 11 residues. V shed 6 bases and J shed 6 bases, with 7 bases lying between them. The CDR3, as DNA: TGTGCCAGCAGTCCCTCGGATACGCAGTATTTT. Protein: CASSPSDTQYF.

Points on this clone: A single base separates this from a much larger clone, so it may be a read error. This chain connects TRBV5-1 to TRBJ2-5; D remains ambiguous. Trimming took off 0 bases at V and 4 bases at J, with 7 bases between the two ends. The CDR3 runs to 13 residues. The germline V gene encodes CDR1 SGHRS and CDR2 YFSETQ. The CDR3 loop reads CASSLDLRETQYF. The CDR3 DNA reads TGCGCCAGCAGCTTGGATCTCCGAGAGACCCAGTACTTC.

This clone has ten or more counts. The chain carries TRBV5-4 and TRBJ1-3, with a tentative D call TRBD1 (5 bases). There are 17 residues in the CDR3. Trimming took 3 bases from V and 4 from J, leaving 20 bases between them. Germline V gene data show CDR1 as SGHNT and CDR2 as YYREEE (reference sequence). CDR3 in amino acids: CASSSILGAQGGNTIYF. CDR3 in DNA: TGTGCCAGCAGCTCCATCTTAGGGGCTCAAGGGGGAAACACCATATATTTT.

In its sample, this clone was seen many times. J is TRBJ2-7 and V is TRBV24-1; 10 nucleotides agree with TRBD2. This CDR3 spans 15 amino acids. CDR1 and CDR2 from the germline V gene are KGHDR and SFDVKD. With V trimmed by 4 bases and J by 2 bases, 4 bases remained unmatched. This chain's CDR3 is CATSEAGGLPYEQYF. DNA for the CDR3: TGTGCCACCAGTGAAGCGGGAGGGCTTCCCTACGAGCAGTACTTC.

This clone was counted many times. The chain is built from TRBV7-9 and TRBJ2-5; 11 bases match TRBD2. J was trimmed by 7 bases and V by 8 bases; bases with no gene match: 3. The CDR3 spans 12 residues. CDR1 is SEHNR and CDR2 is FQNEAQ in the germline V gene (reference sequence). This CDR3 reads CASRSGRGTQYF. The CDR3 DNA reads TGTGCCAGCCGTAGCGGGAGGGGGACCCAGTACTTC. The whole variable domain, remainder taken from reference TRBV7-9 and TRBJ2-5, is DTGVSQNPRHKITKRGQNVTFRCDPISEHNRLYWYRQTLGQGPEFLTYFQNEAQLEKSRLLSDRFSAERPKGSFSTLEIQRTEQGDSAMYLCASRSGRGTQYFGPGTRLLVL.

This clone has at least ten counts. This chain links TRBV7-2 with TRBJ1-1; 7 positions match TRBD1. The CDR3 length is 13 residues. From germline, CDR1 is SGHTA and CDR2 FQGNSA. V gave up 5 bases and J gave up 5 bases; unmatched junction bases: 5. This CDR3 reads CASSITGETEAFF. CDR3 DNA sequence: TGTGCCAGCAGCATTACAGGGGAGACTGAAGCTTTCTTT.

This clone was counted only a few times. V and J are TRBV6-1 and TRBJ2-1; 7 nucleotides align to TRBD2. This CDR3 has 15 residues. Germline V lookup: CDR1 MNHNS, CDR2 SASEGT. V was clipped by 1 base and J by 2 bases; unmatched bases: 2. Here the CDR3 reads CASSEGRGAYNEQFF. CDR3 nucleotide sequence: TGTGCCAGCAGTGAAGGACGGGGGGCCTACAATGAGCAGTTCTTC.

Remarks on this clone: It may be a read error: a sequence one base away is much more abundant. This sequence joins TRBV20-1 and TRBJ2-4, with D perhaps TRBD1 (6 bases). Trimming left V 0 bases short and J 13 bases short, with 10 bases between. This CDR3 region has 11 residues. Germline V gene data show CDR1 as DFQATT and CDR2 as SNEGSKA (reference sequence). The DNA of the CDR3 is TGCAGTGCTAGAGAGAAGGGACAACAGTACTTC. Amino acid sequence: CSAREKGQQYF.

The table lists this clone with many counts. In DNA, the CDR3 is TGCAGTGCTCCTGTAGCGGGAGGCGCAGATACGCAGTATTTT. This encodes CSAPVAGGADTQYF. The rearrangement uses TRBV20-1 and TRBJ2-3, with TRBD2 identical over 10 bases. CDR1 and CDR2 from the germline V gene are DFQATT and SNEGSKA (reference sequence). This CDR3 comprises 14 residues. Losses at the gene ends were 5 bases for V and 4 bases for J; bases not matched to a gene: 6.

This clone was found many times. Being one base from a much bigger clone, this may be a read error. J is TRBJ2-7 and V is TRBV27; 11 bases are shared with TRBD2. The V gene's germline CDR1 is MNHEY and CDR2 SMNVEV (reference sequence). This CDR3 region has 14 residues. Losses at the gene ends were 3 bases for V and 5 bases for J; bases not matched to a gene: 3. The CDR3, as DNA: TGTGCCAGCAGTTTTTTAGCGGGAGGGGACGAGCAGTACTTC. This sequence encodes CASSFLAGGDEQYF.

This clone was observed a few times. A single base separates this from a much larger clone, so it may be a read error. The chain combines TRBV28 with TRBJ2-5, with a tentative D call TRBD1 (6 bases). Germline CDR1 MDHEN, CDR2 SYDVKM. The CDR3 totals 16 residues. CDR3 DNA: TGTGCCGGCATCCCGCCGGGCAGGGGCCTAGGGGAGACCCAGCACTTC. Its protein is CAGIPPGRGLGETQHF.

There are many counts of this clone. V usage is TRBV7-3 and J usage is TRBJ2-1, with 10 bases identical to TRBD2. There are 17 residues in the CDR3. J gave up 7 bases and V 5 bases, and 14 bases lay outside the gene matches. Germline loops: CDR1 SGHTA, CDR2 FQGTGA. The chain's CDR3 is CASSPAPLAGVANEQFF. CDR3 DNA: TGTGCCAGCAGCCCCGCGCCTCTAGCGGGAGTCGCAAATGAGCAGTTCTTC.